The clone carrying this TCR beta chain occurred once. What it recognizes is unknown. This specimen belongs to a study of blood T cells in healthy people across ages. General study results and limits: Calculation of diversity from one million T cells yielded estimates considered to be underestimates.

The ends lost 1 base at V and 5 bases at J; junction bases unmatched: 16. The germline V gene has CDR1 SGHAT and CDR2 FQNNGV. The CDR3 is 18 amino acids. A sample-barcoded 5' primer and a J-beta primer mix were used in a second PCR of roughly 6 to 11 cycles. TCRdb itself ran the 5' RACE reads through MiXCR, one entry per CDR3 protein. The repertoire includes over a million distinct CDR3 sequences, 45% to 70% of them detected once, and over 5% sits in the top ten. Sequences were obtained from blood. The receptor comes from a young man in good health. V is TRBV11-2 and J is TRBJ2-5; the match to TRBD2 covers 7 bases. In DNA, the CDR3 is TGTGCCAGCAGCTTAGGGGCTGGACTGGCGGGAGCGAGGGAGACCCAGTACTTC. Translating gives CASSLGAGLAGARETQYF.